The clone carrying this T cell receptor beta chain was counted a few times. No antigen is known for it. Construction of the TCR beta libraries employed iRepertoire HTBI primers in conjunction with Arm-PCR of CDR3 regions. One entry per CDR3 protein results from TCRdb running MiXCR on the multiplex PCR reads. The table includes 400,000 to 450,000 distinct CDR3 sequences, just under 15% detected once. Sample time point: newly diagnosed GD, antithyroid drugs for less than 3 months. Isolated PBMC RNA provided the starting material for the TCR library. The data stem from a study of regulatory T cells in long-lasting Graves disease. Overall study results and limits: Persistent Graves' cases showed lower TCR diversity than newly diagnosed cases.

Germline lookup yields CDR1 MNHNS and CDR2 SASEGT. CDR3 length: 14 residues. With 7 bases clipped from V and 5 bases from J, the junction kept 9 bases outside the gene matches. These data are also associated with another study on T cells in Graves' hyperthyroidism and ophthalmopathy.

This clonotype was obtained from a woman in her thirties with Graves disease. The rearrangement links TRBV6-1 to TRBJ2-5, with TRBD1 matching over 8 bases. The sample was peripheral blood mononuclear cells (PBMCs), taken at new diagnosis, from a patient treated with antithyroid drugs. The CDR3, as DNA: TGTGCCAGCAAGCAGGACAGGGCTCAGGAGACCCAGTACTTC. Translating gives CASKQDRAQETQYF.